Detailed here is one TCR beta chain. The data were produced by immunoSEQ multiplex PCR, yet TCRdb's version contains in-frame clones alone and is incomplete. Among roughly 240,000 clones listed, roughly 85% were seen once. The sample originates from a study of blood T cell repertoires in COVID-19. Study-level background: COVID-19 samples collected from the United States, Italy and Spain covered acute and convalescent phases. PBMCs, B-cell-depleted T cells, or T cells were the source of the cDNA or gDNA that made up the material.

Losses at the gene ends were 5 bases for V and 4 bases for J; bases not matched to a gene: 10. The CDR3 loop spans 15 amino acids. CDR1 is SGHTA and CDR2 is FQGNSA in the germline V gene. The TCR was taken from a woman aged 40 to 49 who had been exposed to COVID-19. The V call is TRBV7-2, the J call TRBJ2-7; TRBD1 aligns across 8 bases. Material: PBMCs or T cells enriched from blood (not recorded which). The CDR3 region is CASSTRTGRVYEQYF. DNA of the CDR3: TGTGCCAGCAGCACCAGGACAGGGCGTGTTTACGAGCAGTACTTC.